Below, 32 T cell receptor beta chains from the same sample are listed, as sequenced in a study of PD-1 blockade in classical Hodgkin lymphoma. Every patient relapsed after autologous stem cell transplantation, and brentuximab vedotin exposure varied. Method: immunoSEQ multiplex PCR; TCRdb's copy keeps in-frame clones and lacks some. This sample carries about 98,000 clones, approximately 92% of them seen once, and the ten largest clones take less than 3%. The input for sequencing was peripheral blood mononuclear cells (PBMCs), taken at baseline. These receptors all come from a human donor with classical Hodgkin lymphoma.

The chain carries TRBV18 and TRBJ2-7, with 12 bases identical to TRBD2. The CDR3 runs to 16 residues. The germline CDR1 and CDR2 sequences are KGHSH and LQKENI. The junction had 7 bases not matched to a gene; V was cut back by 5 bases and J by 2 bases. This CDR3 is CASSSITSGGTYEQYF. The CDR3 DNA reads TGTGCCAGCTCATCTATAACTAGCGGGGGGACCTACGAGCAGTACTTC.

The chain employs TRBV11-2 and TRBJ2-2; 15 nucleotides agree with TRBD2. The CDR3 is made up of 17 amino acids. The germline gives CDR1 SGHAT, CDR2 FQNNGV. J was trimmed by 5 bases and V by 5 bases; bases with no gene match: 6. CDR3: CASSPGLAGGRTGELFF. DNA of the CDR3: TGTGCCAGCAGCCCGGGACTAGCGGGAGGTAGGACCGGGGAGCTGTTTTTT. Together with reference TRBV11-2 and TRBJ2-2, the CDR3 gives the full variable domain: EAGVAQSPRYKIIEKRQSVAFWCNPISGHATLYWYQQILGQGPKLLIQFQNNGVVDDSQLPKDRFSAERLKGVDSTLKIQPAKLEDSAVYLCASSPGLAGGRTGELFFGEGSRLTVL.

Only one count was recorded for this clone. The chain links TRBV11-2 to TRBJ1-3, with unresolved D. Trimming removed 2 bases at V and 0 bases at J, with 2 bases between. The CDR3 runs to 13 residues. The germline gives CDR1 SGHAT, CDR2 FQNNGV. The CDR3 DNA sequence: TGTGCCAGCAGCTTATTCTCTGGAAACACCATATATTTT. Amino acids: CASSLFSGNTIYF. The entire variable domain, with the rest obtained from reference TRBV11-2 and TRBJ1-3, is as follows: EAGVAQSPRYKIIEKRQSVAFWCNPISGHATLYWYQQILGQGPKLLIQFQNNGVVDDSQLPKDRFSAERLKGVDSTLKIQPAKLEDSAVYLCASSLFSGNTIYFGEGSWLTVV.

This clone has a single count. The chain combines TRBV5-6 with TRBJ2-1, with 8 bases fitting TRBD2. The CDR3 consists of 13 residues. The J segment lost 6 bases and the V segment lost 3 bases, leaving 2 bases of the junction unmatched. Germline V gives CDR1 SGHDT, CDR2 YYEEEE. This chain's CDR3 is CASSSGLANEQFF. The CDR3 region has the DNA TGTGCCAGCAGCTCTGGACTAGCCAATGAGCAGTTCTTC.

CDR3 sequence: CASSPISGHPQHF. The CDR3 DNA reads TGTGCCAGCAGCCCAATTTCGGGCCACCCCCAGCATTTT. The chain combines TRBV5-4 with TRBJ1-5; D remains unclear. The length of the CDR3 is 13 residues. V was shortened by 4 bases and J by 10 bases, with 15 bases between the two germline ends. Per germline, CDR1 SGHNT and CDR2 YYREEE (reference sequence).

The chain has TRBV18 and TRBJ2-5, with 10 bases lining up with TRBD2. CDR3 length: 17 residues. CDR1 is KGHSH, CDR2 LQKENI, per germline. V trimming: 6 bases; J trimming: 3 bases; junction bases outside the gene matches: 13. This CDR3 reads CASSPDLAGEGEETQYF. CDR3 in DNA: TGTGCCAGCTCCCCAGACCTAGCGGGAGAGGGAGAAGAGACCCAGTACTTC. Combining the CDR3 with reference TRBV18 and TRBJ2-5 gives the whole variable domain NAGVMQNPRHLVRRRGQEARLRCSPMKGHSHVYWYRQLPEEGLKFMVYLQKENIIDESGMPKERFSAEFPKEGPSILRIQQVVRGDSAAYFCASSPDLAGEGEETQYFGPGTRLLVL.

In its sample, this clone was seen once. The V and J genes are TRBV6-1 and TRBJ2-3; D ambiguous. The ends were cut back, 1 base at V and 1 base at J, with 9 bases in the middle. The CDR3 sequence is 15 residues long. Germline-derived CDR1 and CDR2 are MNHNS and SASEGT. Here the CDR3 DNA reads TGTGCCAGCAGTGAAGAACTTGGGGGCACAGATACGCAGTATTTT. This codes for CASSEELGGTDTQYF.

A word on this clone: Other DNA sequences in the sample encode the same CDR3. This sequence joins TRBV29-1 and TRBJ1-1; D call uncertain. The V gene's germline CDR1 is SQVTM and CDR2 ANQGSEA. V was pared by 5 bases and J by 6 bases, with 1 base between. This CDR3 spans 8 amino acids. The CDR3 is CSVSEAFF. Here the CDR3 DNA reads TGCAGCGTTTCTGAAGCTTTCTTT.

CDR3 DNA sequence: TGTGCCAGCAGTGGAGGGACTAGCGGGACCCATTACGAGCAGTACTTC. Its protein is CASSGGTSGTHYEQYF. This sequence joins TRBV27 and TRBJ2-7; 13 bases are shared with TRBD2. Germline V gene lookup returns CDR1 MNHEY and CDR2 SMNVEV (reference sequence). V lost 5 bases to trimming and J lost 4 bases; unmatched junction nucleotides: 8. The CDR3 runs to 16 residues.

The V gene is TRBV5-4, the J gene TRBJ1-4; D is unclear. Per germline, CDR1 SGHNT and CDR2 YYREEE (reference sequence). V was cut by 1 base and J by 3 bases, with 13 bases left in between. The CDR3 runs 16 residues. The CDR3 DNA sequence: TGTGCCAGCAGCTTGCCTGGGGAGCTCTCTAATGAAAAACTGTTTTTT. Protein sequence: CASSLPGELSNEKLFF.

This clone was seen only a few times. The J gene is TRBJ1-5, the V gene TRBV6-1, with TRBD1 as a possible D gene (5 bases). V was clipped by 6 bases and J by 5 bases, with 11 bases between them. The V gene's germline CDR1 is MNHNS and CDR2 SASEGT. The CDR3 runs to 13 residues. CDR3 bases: TGTGCCAGCAGGTCAGGGTCCGATCAGCCCCAGCATTTT. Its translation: CASRSGSDQPQHF.

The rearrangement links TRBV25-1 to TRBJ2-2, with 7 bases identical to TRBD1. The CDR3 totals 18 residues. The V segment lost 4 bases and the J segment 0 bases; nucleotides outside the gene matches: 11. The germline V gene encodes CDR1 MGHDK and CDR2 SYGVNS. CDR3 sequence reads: CASSARQGLDANTGELFF. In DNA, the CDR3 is TGTGCCAGCAGTGCCCGACAGGGCCTGGACGCGAACACCGGGGAGCTGTTTTTT.

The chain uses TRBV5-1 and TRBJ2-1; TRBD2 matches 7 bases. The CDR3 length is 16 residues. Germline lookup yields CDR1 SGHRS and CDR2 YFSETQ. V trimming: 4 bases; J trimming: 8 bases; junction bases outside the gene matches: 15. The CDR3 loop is CASSPPTGLSRDEQFF. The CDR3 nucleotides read TGCGCCAGCAGCCCCCCGACGGGACTATCACGAGATGAGCAGTTCTTC.

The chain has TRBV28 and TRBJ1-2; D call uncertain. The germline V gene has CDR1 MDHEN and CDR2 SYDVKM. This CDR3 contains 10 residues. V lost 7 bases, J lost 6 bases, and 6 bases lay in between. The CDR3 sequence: CASKRDGYTF. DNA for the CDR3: TGTGCCAGCAAGAGGGATGGCTACACCTTC.

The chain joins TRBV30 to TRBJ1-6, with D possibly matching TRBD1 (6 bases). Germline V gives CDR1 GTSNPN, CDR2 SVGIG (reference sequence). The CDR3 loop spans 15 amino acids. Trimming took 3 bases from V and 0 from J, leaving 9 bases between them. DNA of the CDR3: TGTGCCTGGAGGGAGGACAGCTCCTATAATTCACCCCTCCACTTT. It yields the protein CAWREDSSYNSPLHF.

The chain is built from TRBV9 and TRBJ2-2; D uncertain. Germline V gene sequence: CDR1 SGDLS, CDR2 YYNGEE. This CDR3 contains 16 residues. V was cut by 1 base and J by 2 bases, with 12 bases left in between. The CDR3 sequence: CASSVLSAVNTGELFF. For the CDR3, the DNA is TGTGCCAGCAGCGTATTAAGCGCGGTTAACACCGGGGAGCTGTTTTTT.

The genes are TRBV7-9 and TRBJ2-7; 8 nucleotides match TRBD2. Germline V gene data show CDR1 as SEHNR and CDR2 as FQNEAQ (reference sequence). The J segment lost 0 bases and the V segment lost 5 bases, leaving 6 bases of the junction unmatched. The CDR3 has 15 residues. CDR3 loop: CASSPSGQSSYEQYF. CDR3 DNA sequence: TGTGCCAGCAGCCCTAGCGGGCAGAGCTCCTACGAGCAGTACTTC.

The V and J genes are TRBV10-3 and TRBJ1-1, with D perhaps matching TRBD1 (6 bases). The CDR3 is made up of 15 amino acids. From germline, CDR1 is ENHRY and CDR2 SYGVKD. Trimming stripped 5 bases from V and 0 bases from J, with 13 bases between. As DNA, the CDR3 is TGTGCCATCAGTAAGATCCAGGGGATGAACACTGAAGCTTTCTTT. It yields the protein CAISKIQGMNTEAFF.

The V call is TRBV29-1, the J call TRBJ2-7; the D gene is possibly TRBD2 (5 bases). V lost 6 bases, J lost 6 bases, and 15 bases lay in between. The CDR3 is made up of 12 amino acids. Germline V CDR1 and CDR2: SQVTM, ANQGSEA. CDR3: CSVIQLGSEQYF. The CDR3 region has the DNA TGCAGCGTCATCCAACTGGGGAGCGAGCAGTACTTC.

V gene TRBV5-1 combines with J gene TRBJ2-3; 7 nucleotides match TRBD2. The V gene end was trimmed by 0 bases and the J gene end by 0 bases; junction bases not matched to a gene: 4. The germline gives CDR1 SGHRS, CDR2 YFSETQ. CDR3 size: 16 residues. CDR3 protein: CASSLVLATSTDTQYF. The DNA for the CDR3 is TGCGCCAGCAGCTTGGTACTAGCGACTAGCACAGATACGCAGTATTTT. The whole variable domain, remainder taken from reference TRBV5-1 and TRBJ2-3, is KAGVTQTPRYLIKTRGQQVTLSCSPISGHRSVSWYQQTPGQGLQFLFEYFSETQRNKGNFPGRFSGRQFSNSRSEMNVSTLELGDSALYLCASSLVLATSTDTQYFGPGTRLTVL.

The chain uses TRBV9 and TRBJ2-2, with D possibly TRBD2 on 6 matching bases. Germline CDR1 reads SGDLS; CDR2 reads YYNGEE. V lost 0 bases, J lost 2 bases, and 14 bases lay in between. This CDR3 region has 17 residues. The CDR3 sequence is CASSVARERSNTGELFF. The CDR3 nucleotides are TGTGCCAGCAGCGTAGCCCGGGAGAGGTCTAACACCGGGGAGCTGTTTTTT.

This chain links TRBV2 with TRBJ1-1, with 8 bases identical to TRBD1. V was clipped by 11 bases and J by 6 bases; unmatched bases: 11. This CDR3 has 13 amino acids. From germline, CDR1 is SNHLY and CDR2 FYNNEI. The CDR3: CAEQGAGGAEAFF. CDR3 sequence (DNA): TGTGCCGAGCAGGGGGCCGGCGGAGCTGAAGCTTTCTTT.

The CDR3 sequence: CASSWRQGASSGNTIYF. The DNA for the CDR3 is TGTGCCAGCAGCTGGAGACAGGGGGCCAGCTCTGGAAACACCATATATTTT. This rearrangement joins TRBV7-9 to TRBJ1-3, with 10 bases identical to TRBD1. The CDR3 is 17 residues long. V was pared by 4 bases and J by 0 bases, with 6 bases of the junction left unmatched. Germline CDR1 SEHNR, CDR2 FQNEAQ (reference sequence).

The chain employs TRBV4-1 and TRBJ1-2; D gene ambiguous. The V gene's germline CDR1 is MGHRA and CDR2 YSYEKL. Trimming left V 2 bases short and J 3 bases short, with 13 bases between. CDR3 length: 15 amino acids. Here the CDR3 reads CASSQPTPAHYGYTF. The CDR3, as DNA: TGCGCCAGCAGCCAACCTACTCCGGCGCACTATGGCTACACCTTC.

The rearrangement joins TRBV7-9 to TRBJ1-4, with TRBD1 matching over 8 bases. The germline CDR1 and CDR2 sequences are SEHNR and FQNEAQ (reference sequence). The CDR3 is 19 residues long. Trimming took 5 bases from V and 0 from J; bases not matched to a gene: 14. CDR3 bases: TGTGCCAGCAGCCCCCCGGCCAGGGGGCTTTGGGCAACTAATGAAAAACTGTTTTTT. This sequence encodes CASSPPARGLWATNEKLFF.

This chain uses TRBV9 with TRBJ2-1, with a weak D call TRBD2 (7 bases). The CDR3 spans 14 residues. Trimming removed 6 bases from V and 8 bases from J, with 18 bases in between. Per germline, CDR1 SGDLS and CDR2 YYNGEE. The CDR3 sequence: CASTLRGGGDEQFF. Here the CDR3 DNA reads TGTGCCAGCACCCTAAGGGGGGGAGGCGATGAGCAGTTCTTC. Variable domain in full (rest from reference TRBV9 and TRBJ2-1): DSGVTQTPKHLITATGQRVTLRCSPRSGDLSVYWYQQSLDQGLQFLIQYYNGEERAKGNILERFSAQQFPDLHSELNLSSLELGDSALYFCASTLRGGGDEQFFGPGTRLTVL.

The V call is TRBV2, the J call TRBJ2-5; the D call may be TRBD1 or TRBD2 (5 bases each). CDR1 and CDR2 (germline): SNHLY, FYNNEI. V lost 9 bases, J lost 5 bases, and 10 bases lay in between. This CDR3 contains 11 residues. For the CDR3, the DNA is TGTGCCAGTACCTGGGGGGAGACCCAGTACTTC. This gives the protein CASTWGETQYF.

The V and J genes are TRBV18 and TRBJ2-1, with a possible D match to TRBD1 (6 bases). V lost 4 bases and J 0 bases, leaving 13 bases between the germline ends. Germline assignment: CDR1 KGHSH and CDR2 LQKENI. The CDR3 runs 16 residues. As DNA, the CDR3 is TGTGCCAGCTCACTCCCCGGGACAACCTCCTACAATGAGCAGTTCTTC. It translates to CASSLPGTTSYNEQFF.

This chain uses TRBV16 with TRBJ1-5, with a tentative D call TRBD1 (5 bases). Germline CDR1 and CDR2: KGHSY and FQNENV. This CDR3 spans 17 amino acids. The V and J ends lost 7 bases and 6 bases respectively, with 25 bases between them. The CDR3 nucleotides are TGTGCCAGCAAGCCATATCAACTGGGGGGTGGATTTCAGCCCCAGCATTTT. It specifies CASKPYQLGGGFQPQHF.

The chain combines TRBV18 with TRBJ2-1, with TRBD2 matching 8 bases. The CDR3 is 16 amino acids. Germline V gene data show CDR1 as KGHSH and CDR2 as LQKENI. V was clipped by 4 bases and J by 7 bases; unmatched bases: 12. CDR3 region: CASSLLAGFAGNEQFF. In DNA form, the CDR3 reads TGTGCCAGCTCACTTTTAGCGGGATTTGCGGGAAATGAGCAGTTCTTC. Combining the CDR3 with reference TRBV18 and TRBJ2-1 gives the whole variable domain NAGVMQNPRHLVRRRGQEARLRCSPMKGHSHVYWYRQLPEEGLKFMVYLQKENIIDESGMPKERFSAEFPKEGPSILRIQQVVRGDSAAYFCASSLLAGFAGNEQFFGPGTRLTVL.

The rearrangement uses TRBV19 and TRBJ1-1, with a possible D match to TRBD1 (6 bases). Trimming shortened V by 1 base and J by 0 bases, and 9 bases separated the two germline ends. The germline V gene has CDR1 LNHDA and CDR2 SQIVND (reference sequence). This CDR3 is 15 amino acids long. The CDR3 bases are TGTGCCAGTAGTATAGGGACAGAAATGAACACTGAAGCTTTCTTT. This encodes CASSIGTEMNTEAFF.

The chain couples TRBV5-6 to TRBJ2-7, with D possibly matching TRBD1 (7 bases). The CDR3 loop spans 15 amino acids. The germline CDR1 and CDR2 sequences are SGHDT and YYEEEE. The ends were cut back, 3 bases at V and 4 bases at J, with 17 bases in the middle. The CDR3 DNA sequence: TGTGCCAGCAGCTCGGAGGGGGCTAGTTGGTACGAGCAGTACTTC. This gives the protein CASSSEGASWYEQYF.